Listed below are T cell receptor beta chains from one sample, sequenced in a study of identical twins. MiXCR, applied by TCRdb to the 5' RACE reads, yields one record per CDR3 protein. The sample has under 900,000 distinct CDR3 sequences, about 20% seen once; the top ten hold approximately 14%. This same sample was also taken into another study, of T cells expressing NK-cell markers.

Sequenced: PBMCs. These receptor sequences come from a woman aged 18 to 35 in good health. CDR3s include the opening cysteine and the closing phenylalanine or tryptophan.

j_gene: TRBJ2-1; v_gene: TRBV19; CDR3aa: CASSIVAGGNEQFF
j_gene: TRBJ2-5; v_gene: TRBV5-1; CDR3aa: CASSPPGASGAETQYF
j_gene: TRBJ2-7; v_gene: TRBV30; CDR3aa: CAWTGSEHSYEQYF
j_gene: TRBJ1-2; v_gene: TRBV24-1; CDR3aa: CATWTENYGYTF
j_gene: TRBJ2-2; v_gene: TRBV24-1; CDR3aa: CASQGVTGELFF
j_gene: TRBJ1-5; v_gene: TRBV12-3/TRBV12-4; CDR3aa: CASSLWGSGMGQPQHF
j_gene: TRBJ1-2; v_gene: TRBV15; CDR3aa: CATSRDRPRGADGYTF
j_gene: TRBJ2-1; v_gene: TRBV7-8; CDR3aa: CASSLVGDRLGNYNEQFF
j_gene: TRBJ2-1; v_gene: TRBV6-2/TRBV6-3; CDR3aa: CASRRSGDPYNEQFF
j_gene: TRBJ2-3; v_gene: TRBV15; CDR3aa: CATSRDHVDRDTQYF
j_gene: TRBJ1-1; v_gene: TRBV6-1; CDR3aa: CASSRQVLRAFF
j_gene: TRBJ2-1; v_gene: TRBV6-1; CDR3aa: CASIAGGDNEQFF
j_gene: TRBJ2-1; v_gene: TRBV20-1; CDR3aa: CSARGASGNSYNEQFF
j_gene: TRBJ2-3; v_gene: TRBV5-1; CDR3aa: CASSRFQTVIRAAVDTQYF
j_gene: TRBJ2-5; v_gene: TRBV27; CDR3aa: CASSPVLAVIQETQYF
j_gene: TRBJ2-1; v_gene: TRBV11-1; CDR3aa: CASSRPDRSGRARSYNEQFF
j_gene: TRBJ1-4; v_gene: TRBV20-1; CDR3aa: CSASTGGNEKLFF
j_gene: TRBJ2-1; v_gene: TRBV20-1; CDR3aa: CSARWGDYNEQFF
j_gene: TRBJ2-2; v_gene: TRBV10-3; CDR3aa: CAISVEETGELFF
j_gene: TRBJ2-5; v_gene: TRBV21-1; CDR3aa: CASSKGGSRETQYF
j_gene: TRBJ2-5; v_gene: TRBV6-5; CDR3aa: CASSYSVAGGRETQYF
j_gene: TRBJ2-1; v_gene: TRBV3-1; CDR3aa: CASSQLPRTGAVREQFF
j_gene: TRBJ2-7; v_gene: TRBV20-1; CDR3aa: CSAPRQGNEQYF
j_gene: TRBJ1-6; v_gene: TRBV6-6; CDR3aa: CASNQLNSPLHF
j_gene: TRBJ2-7; v_gene: TRBV11-2; CDR3aa: CASSSWTSENYEQYF
j_gene: TRBJ2-1; v_gene: TRBV25-1; CDR3aa: CASSYPGTRRTYEQFF
j_gene: TRBJ2-1; v_gene: TRBV27; CDR3aa: CASSFNMGPSSYNEQFF
j_gene: TRBJ1-4; v_gene: TRBV6-1; CDR3aa: CASTDREGRKLFF
j_gene: TRBJ2-1; v_gene: TRBV5-1; CDR3aa: CASSSSGGARYNEQFF
j_gene: TRBJ2-4; v_gene: TRBV3-1; CDR3aa: CASSPRGRGDLDIQYF
j_gene: TRBJ2-1; v_gene: TRBV6-2/TRBV6-3; CDR3aa: CASSYGGLSSYNEQFF
j_gene: TRBJ2-1; v_gene: TRBV6-6; CDR3aa: CASLNRNNEQFF
j_gene: TRBJ2-5; v_gene: TRBV6-5; CDR3aa: CASSYVQDVQETQYF
j_gene: TRBJ1-6; v_gene: TRBV9; CDR3aa: CASSVVGGWNSPLHF
j_gene: TRBJ2-7; v_gene: TRBV7-2; CDR3aa: CASSLGNRVYEQYF
j_gene: TRBJ2-3; v_gene: TRBV6-1; CDR3aa: CASRTGRGSLTHTDTQYF
j_gene: TRBJ2-3; v_gene: TRBV12-3/TRBV12-4; CDR3aa: CASSLRLAGSIDTQYF
j_gene: TRBJ2-5; v_gene: TRBV7-2; CDR3aa: CASSLAPLNQETQYF
j_gene: TRBJ1-6; v_gene: TRBV7-9; CDR3aa: CASSLAGGINSPLHF
j_gene: TRBJ2-1; v_gene: TRBV5-1; CDR3aa: CASSSSFAGGHEQFF
j_gene: TRBJ2-3; v_gene: TRBV4-3; CDR3aa: CASSPGNDRADTQYF
j_gene: TRBJ2-3; v_gene: TRBV2; CDR3aa: CASSVSGGMDTQYF
j_gene: TRBJ2-7; v_gene: TRBV7-2; CDR3aa: CASSFGFRRDGLYEQYF
j_gene: TRBJ2-7; v_gene: TRBV12-3/TRBV12-4; CDR3aa: CASSEGLAAFYEQYF